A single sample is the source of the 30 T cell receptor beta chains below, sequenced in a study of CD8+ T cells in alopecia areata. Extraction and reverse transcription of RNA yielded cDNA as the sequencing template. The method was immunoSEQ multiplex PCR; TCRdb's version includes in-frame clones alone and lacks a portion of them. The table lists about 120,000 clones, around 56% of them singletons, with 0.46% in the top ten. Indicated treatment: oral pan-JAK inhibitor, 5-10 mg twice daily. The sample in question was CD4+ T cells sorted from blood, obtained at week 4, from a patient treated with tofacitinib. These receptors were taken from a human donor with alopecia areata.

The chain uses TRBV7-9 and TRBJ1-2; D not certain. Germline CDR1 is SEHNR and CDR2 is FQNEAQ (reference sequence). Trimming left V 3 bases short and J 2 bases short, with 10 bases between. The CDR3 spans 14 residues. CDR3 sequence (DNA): TGTGCCAGCAGCTTTGGAGGGCCCAACTATGGCTACACCTTC. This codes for CASSFGGPNYGYTF.

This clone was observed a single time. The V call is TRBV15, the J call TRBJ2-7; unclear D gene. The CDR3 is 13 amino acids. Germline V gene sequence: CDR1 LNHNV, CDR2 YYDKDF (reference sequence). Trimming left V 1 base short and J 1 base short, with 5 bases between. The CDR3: CATSRVGSYEQYF. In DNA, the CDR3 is TGTGCCACCAGCAGAGTGGGTTCCTACGAGCAGTACTTC.

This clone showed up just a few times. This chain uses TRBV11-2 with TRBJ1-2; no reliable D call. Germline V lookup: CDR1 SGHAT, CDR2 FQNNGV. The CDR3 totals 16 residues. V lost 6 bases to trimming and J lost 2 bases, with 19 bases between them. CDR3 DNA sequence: TGTGCCAGCAGTCAAGACCCACAGAGTTCCAACTATGGCTACACCTTC. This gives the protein CASSQDPQSSNYGYTF.

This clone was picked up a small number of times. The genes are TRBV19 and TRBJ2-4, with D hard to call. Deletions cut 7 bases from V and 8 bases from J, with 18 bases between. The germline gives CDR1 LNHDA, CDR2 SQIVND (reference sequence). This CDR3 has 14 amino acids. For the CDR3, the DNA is TGTGCCAGTACCGATACACAGCCCCCGTACATTCAGTACTTC. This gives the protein CASTDTQPPYIQYF.

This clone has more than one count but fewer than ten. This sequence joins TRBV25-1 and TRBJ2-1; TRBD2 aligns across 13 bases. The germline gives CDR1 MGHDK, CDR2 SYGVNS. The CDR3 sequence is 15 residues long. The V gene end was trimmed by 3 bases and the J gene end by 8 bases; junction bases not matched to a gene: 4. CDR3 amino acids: CASSETSGRLHEQFF. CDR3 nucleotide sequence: TGTGCCAGCAGTGAGACTAGCGGGAGGCTCCATGAGCAGTTCTTC.

CDR3 nucleotides: TGTGCCAGCAGTGGAGGCGCTGGGGCCAACGTCCTGACTTTC. Its protein product is CASSGGAGANVLTF. The V and J genes are TRBV25-1 and TRBJ2-6, with no clear D. The germline V and J ends were trimmed by 4 bases and 2 bases, with 6 bases remaining between them. This CDR3 spans 14 amino acids. In germline, CDR1 is MGHDK, CDR2 SYGVNS.

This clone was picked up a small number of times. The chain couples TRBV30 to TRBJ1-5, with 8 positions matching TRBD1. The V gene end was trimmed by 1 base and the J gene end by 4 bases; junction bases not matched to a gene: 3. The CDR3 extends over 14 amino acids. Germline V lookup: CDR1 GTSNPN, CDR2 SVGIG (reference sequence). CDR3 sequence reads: CAWSEYRGNQPQHF. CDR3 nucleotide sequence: TGTGCCTGGAGTGAGTACAGGGGGAATCAGCCCCAGCATTTT. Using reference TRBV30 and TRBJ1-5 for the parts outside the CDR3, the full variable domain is SQTIHQWPATLVQPVGSPLSLECTVEGTSNPNLYWYRQAAGRGLQLLFYSVGIGQISSEVPQNLSASRPQDRQFILSSKKLLLSDSGFYLCAWSEYRGNQPQHFGDGTRLSIL.

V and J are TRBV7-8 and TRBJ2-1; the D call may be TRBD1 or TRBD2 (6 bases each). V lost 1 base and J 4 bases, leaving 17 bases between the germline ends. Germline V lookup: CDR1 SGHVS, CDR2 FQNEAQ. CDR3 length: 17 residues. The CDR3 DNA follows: TGTGCCAGCAGCTTAGGATACAAAGGGGGGAGGTACAATGAGCAGTTCTTC. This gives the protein CASSLGYKGGRYNEQFF.

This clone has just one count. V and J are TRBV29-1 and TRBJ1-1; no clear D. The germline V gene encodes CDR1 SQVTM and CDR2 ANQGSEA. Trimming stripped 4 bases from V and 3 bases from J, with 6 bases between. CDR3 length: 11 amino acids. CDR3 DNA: TGCAGCGTTGTTATGGACACTGAAGCTTTCTTT. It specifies CSVVMDTEAFF.

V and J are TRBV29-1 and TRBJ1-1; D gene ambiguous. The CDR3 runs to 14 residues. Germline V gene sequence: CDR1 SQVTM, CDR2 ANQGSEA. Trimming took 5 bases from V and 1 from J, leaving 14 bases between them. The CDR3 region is CSVMGRASNTEAFF. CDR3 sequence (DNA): TGCAGCGTTATGGGGAGGGCTTCGAACACTGAAGCTTTCTTT.

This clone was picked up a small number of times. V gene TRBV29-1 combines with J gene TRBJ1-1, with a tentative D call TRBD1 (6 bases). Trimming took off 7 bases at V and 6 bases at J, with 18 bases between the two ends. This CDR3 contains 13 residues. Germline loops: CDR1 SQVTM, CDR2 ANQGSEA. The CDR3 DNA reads TGCAGCGCTATGGGACATCTTCCTGCTGAAGCTTTCTTT. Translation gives CSAMGHLPAEAFF.

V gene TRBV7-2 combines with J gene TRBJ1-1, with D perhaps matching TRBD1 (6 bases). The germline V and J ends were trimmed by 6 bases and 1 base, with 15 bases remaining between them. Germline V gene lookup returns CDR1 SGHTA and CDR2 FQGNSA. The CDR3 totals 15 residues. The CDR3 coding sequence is TGTGCCAGCAGTTTTAACAGGGTAAAGAACACTGAAGCTTTCTTT. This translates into CASSFNRVKNTEAFF.

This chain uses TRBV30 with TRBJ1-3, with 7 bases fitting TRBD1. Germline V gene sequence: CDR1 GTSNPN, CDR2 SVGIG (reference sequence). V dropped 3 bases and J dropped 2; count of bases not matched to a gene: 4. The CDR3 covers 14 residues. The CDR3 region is CAWSRTGTGNTIYF. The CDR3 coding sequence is TGTGCCTGGAGCAGGACAGGAACTGGAAACACCATATATTTT.

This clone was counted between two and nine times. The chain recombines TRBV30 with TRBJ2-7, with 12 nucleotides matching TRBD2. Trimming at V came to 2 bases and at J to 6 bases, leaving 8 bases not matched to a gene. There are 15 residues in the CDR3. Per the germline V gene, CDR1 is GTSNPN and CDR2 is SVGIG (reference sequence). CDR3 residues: CAWSPSGRGYREQYF. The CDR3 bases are TGTGCCTGGAGTCCTAGCGGGAGGGGTTATCGCGAGCAGTACTTC.

This CDR3 reads CASSPADTQYF. DNA of the CDR3: TGTGCCAGCAGTCCCGCAGATACGCAGTATTTT. The V gene is TRBV2, the J gene TRBJ2-3; D call uncertain. Germline CDR1 and CDR2: SNHLY and FYNNEI. V lost 5 bases and J 4 bases, leaving 4 bases between the germline ends. This CDR3 has 11 amino acids.

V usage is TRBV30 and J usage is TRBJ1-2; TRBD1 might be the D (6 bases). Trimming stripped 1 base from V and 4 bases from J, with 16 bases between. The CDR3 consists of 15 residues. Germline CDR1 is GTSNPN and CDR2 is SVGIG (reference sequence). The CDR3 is CAWSAQGGYSYGYTF. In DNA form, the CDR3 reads TGTGCCTGGAGTGCTCAAGGGGGGTATAGCTATGGCTACACCTTC.

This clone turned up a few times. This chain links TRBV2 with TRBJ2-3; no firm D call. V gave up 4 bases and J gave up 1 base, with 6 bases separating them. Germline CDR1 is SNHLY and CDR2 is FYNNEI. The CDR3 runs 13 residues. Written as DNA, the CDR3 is TGTGCCAGCAGTGCGGCAGGCACAGATACGCAGTATTTT. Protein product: CASSAAGTDTQYF.

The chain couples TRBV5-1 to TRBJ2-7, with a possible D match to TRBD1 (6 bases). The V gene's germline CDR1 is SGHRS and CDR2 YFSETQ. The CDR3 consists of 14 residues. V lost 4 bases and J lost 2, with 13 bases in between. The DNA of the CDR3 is TGCGCCAGCAGCCCAACCAGGGGCGCCTACGAGCAGTACTTC. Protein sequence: CASSPTRGAYEQYF.

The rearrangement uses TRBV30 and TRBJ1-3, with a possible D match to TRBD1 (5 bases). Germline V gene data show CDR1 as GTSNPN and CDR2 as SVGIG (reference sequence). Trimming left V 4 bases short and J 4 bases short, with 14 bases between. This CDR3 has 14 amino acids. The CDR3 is CAWNKGSDGNTIYF. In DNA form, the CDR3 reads TGTGCCTGGAATAAGGGGTCGGACGGAAACACCATATATTTT.

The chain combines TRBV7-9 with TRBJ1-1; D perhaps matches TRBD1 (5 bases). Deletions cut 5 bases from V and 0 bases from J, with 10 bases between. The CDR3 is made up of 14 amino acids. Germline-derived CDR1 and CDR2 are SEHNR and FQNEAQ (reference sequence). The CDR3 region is CASSPQGLNTEAFF. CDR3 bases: TGTGCCAGCAGCCCGCAGGGCCTGAACACTGAAGCTTTCTTT.

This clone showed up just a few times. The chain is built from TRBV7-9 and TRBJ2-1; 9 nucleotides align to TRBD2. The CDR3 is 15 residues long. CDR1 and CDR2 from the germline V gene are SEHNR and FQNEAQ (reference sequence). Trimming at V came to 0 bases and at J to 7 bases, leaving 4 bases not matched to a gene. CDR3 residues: CASSLAVLAGNEQFF. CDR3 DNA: TGTGCCAGCAGCTTAGCGGTGCTAGCGGGGAATGAGCAGTTCTTC.

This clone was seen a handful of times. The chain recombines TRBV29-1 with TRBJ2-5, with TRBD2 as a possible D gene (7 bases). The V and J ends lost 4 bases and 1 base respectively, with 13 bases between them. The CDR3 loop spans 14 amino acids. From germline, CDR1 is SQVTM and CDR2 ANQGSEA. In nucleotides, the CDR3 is TGCAGCGTTGTGGCGGGGGCGAGCCAAGAGACCCAGTACTTC. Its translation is CSVVAGASQETQYF. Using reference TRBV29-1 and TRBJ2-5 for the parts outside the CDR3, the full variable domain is SAVISQKPSRDICQRGTSLTIQCQVDSQVTMMFWYRQQPGQSLTLIATANQGSEATYESGFVIDKFPISRPNLTFSTLTVSNMSPEDSSIYLCSVVAGASQETQYFGPGTRLLVL.

The CDR3 loop reads CSPSRDEQFF. The CDR3 nucleotides read TGCAGCCCCTCGAGGGATGAGCAGTTCTTC. V and J are TRBV29-1 and TRBJ2-1; a possible D gene is TRBD2 (5 bases). The V gene's germline CDR1 is SQVTM and CDR2 ANQGSEA. The ends were cut back, 8 bases at V and 8 bases at J, with 10 bases in the middle. This CDR3 comprises 10 residues.

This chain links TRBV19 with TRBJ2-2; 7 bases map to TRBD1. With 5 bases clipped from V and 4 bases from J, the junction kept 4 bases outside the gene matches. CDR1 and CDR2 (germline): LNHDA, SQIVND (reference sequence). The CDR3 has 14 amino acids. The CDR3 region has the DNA TGTGCCAGTAGTCCAGGGACAGTCACCGGGGAGCTGTTTTTT. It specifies CASSPGTVTGELFF.

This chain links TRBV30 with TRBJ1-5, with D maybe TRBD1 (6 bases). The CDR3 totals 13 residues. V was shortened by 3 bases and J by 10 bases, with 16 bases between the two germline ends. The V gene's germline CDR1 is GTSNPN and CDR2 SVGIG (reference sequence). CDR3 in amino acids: CAWSRTVKDPQHF. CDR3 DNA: TGTGCCTGGAGCCGGACAGTGAAGGATCCCCAGCATTTT.

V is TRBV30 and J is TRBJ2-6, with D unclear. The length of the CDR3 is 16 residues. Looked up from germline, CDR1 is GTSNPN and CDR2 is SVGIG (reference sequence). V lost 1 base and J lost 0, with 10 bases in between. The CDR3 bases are TGTGCCTGGAGTGGGACCCGGAGCTCTGGGGCCAACGTCCTGACTTTC. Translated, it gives CAWSGTRSSGANVLTF.

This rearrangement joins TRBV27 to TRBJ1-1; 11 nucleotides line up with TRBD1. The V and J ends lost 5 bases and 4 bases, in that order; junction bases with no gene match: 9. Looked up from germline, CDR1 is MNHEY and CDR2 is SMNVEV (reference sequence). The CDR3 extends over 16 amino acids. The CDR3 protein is CASSPDRGRWGTEAFF. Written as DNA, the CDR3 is TGTGCCAGCAGTCCGGACAGGGGGCGTTGGGGCACTGAAGCTTTCTTT.

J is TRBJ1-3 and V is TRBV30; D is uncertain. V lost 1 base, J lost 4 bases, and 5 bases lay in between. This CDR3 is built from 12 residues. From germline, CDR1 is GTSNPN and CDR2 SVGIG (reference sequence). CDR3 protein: CAWSAVGNTIYF. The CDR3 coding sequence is TGTGCCTGGAGTGCCGTAGGAAACACCATATATTTT.

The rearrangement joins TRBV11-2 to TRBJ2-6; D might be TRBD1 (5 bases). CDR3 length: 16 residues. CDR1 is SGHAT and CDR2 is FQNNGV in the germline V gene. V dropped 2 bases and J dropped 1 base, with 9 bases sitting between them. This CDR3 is CASSLLQGSGANVLTF. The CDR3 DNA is TGTGCCAGCAGCTTACTCCAGGGATCTGGGGCCAACGTCCTGACTTTC.

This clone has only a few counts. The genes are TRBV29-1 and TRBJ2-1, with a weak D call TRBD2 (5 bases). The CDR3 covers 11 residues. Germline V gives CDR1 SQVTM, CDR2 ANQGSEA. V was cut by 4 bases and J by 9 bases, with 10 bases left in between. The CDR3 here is CSVGRIGEQFF. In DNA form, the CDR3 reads TGCAGCGTTGGGAGGATTGGTGAGCAGTTCTTC.